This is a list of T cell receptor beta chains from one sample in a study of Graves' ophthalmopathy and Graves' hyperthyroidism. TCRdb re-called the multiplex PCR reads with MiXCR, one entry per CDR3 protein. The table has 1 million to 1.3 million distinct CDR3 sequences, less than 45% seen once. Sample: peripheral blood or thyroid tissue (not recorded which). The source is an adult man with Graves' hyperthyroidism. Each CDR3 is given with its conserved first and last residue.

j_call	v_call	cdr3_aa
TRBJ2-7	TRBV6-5	CASSPYVGRREQYF
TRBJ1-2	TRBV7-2	CASRESSGDLYGYTF
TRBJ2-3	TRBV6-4	CASSDSGQGLSTDTQYF
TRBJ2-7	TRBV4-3	CASSQEPESYEQYF
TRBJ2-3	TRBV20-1	CSAPKLAGGRVDTQYF
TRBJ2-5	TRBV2	CASTMTSGAETQYF
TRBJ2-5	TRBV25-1	CASSEFARQGETQYF
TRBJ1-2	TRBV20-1	CSAAGTGSVDYGYTF
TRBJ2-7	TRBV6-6	CASSWAGAGAWEQYF
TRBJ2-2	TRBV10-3	CAITDREGNTGELFF
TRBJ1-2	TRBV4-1	CASSRTGDYYGYTF
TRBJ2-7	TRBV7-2	CASSLTTLSYEQYF
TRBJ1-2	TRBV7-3	CASSLGRGSVDNGYTF
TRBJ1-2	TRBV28	CASTDQGDYGYTF
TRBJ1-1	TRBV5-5	CASSPDRGWGRDTEAFF
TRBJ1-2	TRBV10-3	CAIRGRTRGAPGYGYTF